Below, 30 T cell receptor beta chains from the same sample are listed, as sequenced in a study of identical twins. In TCRdb, the 5' RACE reads were re-called with MiXCR into one record per CDR3 protein. The data show about 530,000 distinct CDR3 sequences, with more than 20% seen just once and about 0.5% held by the top ten. This same sample was also taken into another study, of yellow fever vaccine responses in identical twins.

The sample taken for sequencing was CD4+ T cells sorted from blood. The receptors stem from a woman between 18 and 29 years old in good health.

This clonotype was seen more than once but under ten times. V is TRBV5-1 and J is TRBJ1-6; the D gene is possibly TRBD1 (6 bases). Germline V gives CDR1 SGHRS, CDR2 YFSETQ. The V end lost 3 bases, the J end lost 9 bases, and 22 bases lay between the germline ends. The length of the CDR3 is 17 residues. The CDR3 bases are TGCGCCAGCAGCTGGGGGAGGACAGATCTCTCTGTTTCACCCCTCCACTTT. Its translation: CASSWGRTDLSVSPLHF.

In this sample, this clonotype turned up a few times. This chain joins TRBV7-3 and TRBJ2-2; D gene unclear. Trimming removed 5 bases from V and 5 bases from J, with 9 bases in between. Germline CDR1 is SGHTA and CDR2 is FQGTGA. The CDR3 has 13 amino acids. The CDR3 DNA is TGTGCCAGCAGCATTAGCTTAACCGGGGAGCTGTTTTTT. This codes for CASSISLTGELFF. Combining the CDR3 with reference TRBV7-3 and TRBJ2-2 gives the whole variable domain GAGVSQTPSNKVTEKGKYVELRCDPISGHTALYWYRQSLGQGPEFLIYFQGTGAADDSGLPNDRFFAVRPEGSVSTLKIQRTERGDSAVYLCASSISLTGELFFGEGSRLTVL.

This clonotype was counted only a few times. The rearrangement uses TRBV3-1 and TRBJ2-1; 12 bases match TRBD2. J lost 0 bases, V lost 5 bases, and 5 bases had no gene match. Germline V lookup: CDR1 LGHDT, CDR2 YNNKEL (reference sequence). The CDR3 contains 17 residues. This CDR3 reads CASSLPSGRASYNEQFF. DNA of the CDR3: TGTGCCAGCAGCTTACCTAGCGGGAGGGCCTCCTACAATGAGCAGTTCTTC.

This chain joins TRBV6-5 and TRBJ2-7; unclear D gene. Trimming pared 4 bases from V and 4 bases from J, leaving 11 bases between. CDR1 MNHEY and CDR2 SVGAGI come from the germline V gene. This CDR3 spans 13 amino acids. The CDR3 protein is CASSSKGLYEQYF. CDR3 sequence (DNA): TGTGCCAGCAGTTCTAAGGGATTATACGAGCAGTACTTC.

This clonotype was observed a few times. CDR3 sequence reads: CASSLRGGEDTQYF. The CDR3 nucleotides read TGTGCCAGCTCACTCCGGGGGGGCGAAGATACGCAGTATTTT. The chain uses TRBV18 and TRBJ2-3; TRBD2 matches 8 bases. V shed 4 bases, J shed 5 bases, and the junction held 5 bases outside the gene matches. This CDR3 region has 14 residues. Germline-derived CDR1 and CDR2 are KGHSH and LQKENI.

This clonotype was picked up a small number of times. CDR3 coding DNA: TGTGCCAGGGAAAAAACTAGCGGGAAGTTGGCCGGGGAGCTGTTTTTT. Its translation: CAREKTSGKLAGELFF. J is TRBJ2-2 and V is TRBV2, with 10 nucleotides matching TRBD2. After removal of 9 bases from V and 6 bases from J, the junction contained 13 bases not matched to a gene. From germline, CDR1 is SNHLY and CDR2 FYNNEI. The CDR3 loop spans 16 amino acids.

This clonotype was seen a few times. The chain carries TRBV6-9 and TRBJ2-7; D may be TRBD2 (5 bases). Germline CDR1 reads MNHGY; CDR2 reads SVAAGI. This CDR3 spans 20 amino acids. The V gene lost 2 bases and the J gene lost 0 bases, with 26 bases spanning the gap. CDR3 sequence: CASSYRSRWVDSTTSYEQYF. The CDR3 bases are TGTGCCAGCAGTTATCGGAGCAGGTGGGTGGACTCAACGACCTCCTACGAGCAGTACTTC.

This clonotype was detected only a few times. The V gene is TRBV7-6, the J gene TRBJ2-3; D is unclear. Germline V gene sequence: CDR1 SGHVS, CDR2 FNYEAQ. The CDR3 length is 13 residues. V gave up 6 bases and J gave up 5 bases, with 12 bases separating them. The CDR3 protein is CASSSTWGDTQYF. The CDR3 DNA is TGTGCCAGCAGTTCGACTTGGGGAGATACGCAGTATTTT.

This clonotype occurred a few times. The chain couples TRBV12-3 or TRBV12-4 to TRBJ2-2; weak D call: TRBD1 (6 bases). The ends were cut back, 3 bases at V and 4 bases at J, with 21 bases in the middle. The CDR3 loop spans 18 amino acids. The CDR3 loop reads CASSFFLGATVSTGELFF. The CDR3 nucleotides read TGTGCCAGCAGTTTTTTTCTGGGGGCAACAGTTAGCACCGGGGAGCTGTTTTTT.

The rearrangement links TRBV3-1 to TRBJ2-3, with D perhaps being TRBD1 or TRBD2 (5 bases each). CDR3 length: 15 amino acids. Per the germline V gene, CDR1 is LGHDT and CDR2 is YNNKEL (reference sequence). V was cut by 1 base and J by 6 bases, with 14 bases left in between. CDR3 DNA sequence: TGTGCCAGCAGCCAAGGGGGGACGGGAATCGATACGCAGTATTTT. Amino acid sequence: CASSQGGTGIDTQYF.

This clonotype was detected a few times. The chain combines TRBV2 with TRBJ1-5; D is perhaps TRBD1 (5 bases). Trimming removed 11 bases from V and 6 bases from J, with 14 bases in between. The germline gives CDR1 SNHLY, CDR2 FYNNEI. CDR3 size: 12 residues. The CDR3 DNA sequence: TGTGCCGGGGGGGTGGCAAGTCAGCCCCAGCATTTT. This sequence encodes CAGGVASQPQHF.

The rearrangement joins TRBV7-9 to TRBJ1-6; D unresolved. V dropped 1 base and J dropped 13 bases, with 8 bases sitting between them. CDR1 is SEHNR, CDR2 FQNEAQ, per germline (reference sequence). The CDR3 runs to 12 residues. The CDR3 nucleotides are TGTGCCAGCAGCTTAGGGGAGCGTCCCCTCCACTTT. Translating gives CASSLGERPLHF.

This clonotype appeared a few times. The chain joins TRBV28 to TRBJ2-1, with 8 bases identical to TRBD2. The V segment lost 6 bases and the J segment 0 bases; nucleotides outside the gene matches: 10. From germline, CDR1 is MDHEN and CDR2 SYDVKM. This CDR3 has 17 residues. DNA of the CDR3: TGTGCCAGCAGCCCCCGGACTAGCCTAAGCTCCTACAATGAGCAGTTCTTC. Amino acid sequence: CASSPRTSLSSYNEQFF.

V is TRBV18 and J is TRBJ1-2, with D unclear. The CDR3 sequence is 17 residues long. The germline gives CDR1 KGHSH, CDR2 LQKENI. Trimming removed 1 base at V and 4 bases at J, with 19 bases between. As DNA, the CDR3 is TGTGCCAGCTCACCACTTGGAGCCCAATCAGAGAGCTATGGCTACACCTTC. Translating gives CASSPLGAQSESYGYTF.

The rearrangement links TRBV18 to TRBJ2-6; 10 bases match TRBD2. The J segment lost 0 bases and the V segment lost 1 base, leaving 6 bases of the junction unmatched. The CDR3 has 19 amino acids. Germline lookup yields CDR1 KGHSH and CDR2 LQKENI. DNA for the CDR3: TGTGCCAGCTCACCACGACTAGCGGGTACTCTCTCTGGGGCCAACGTCCTGACTTTC. Protein: CASSPRLAGTLSGANVLTF.

In this sample, this clonotype turned up a few times. J is TRBJ2-4 and V is TRBV27, with 8 bases identical to TRBD1. CDR3 length: 17 residues. CDR1 and CDR2 (germline): MNHEY, SMNVEV (reference sequence). V trimming: 4 bases; J trimming: 0 bases; junction bases outside the gene matches: 8. CDR3: CASSSLGQGLAKNIQYF. CDR3 DNA: TGTGCCAGCAGTTCTCTAGGACAGGGCCTAGCCAAAAACATTCAGTACTTC.

This clonotype was counted between two and nine times. V and J are TRBV4-2 and TRBJ1-1; 8 bases align to TRBD1. After removal of 0 bases from V and 0 bases from J, the junction contained 6 bases not matched to a gene. This CDR3 is 17 amino acids long. Per germline, CDR1 LGHNA and CDR2 YNFKEQ. The CDR3 coding sequence is TGTGCCAGCAGCCAAGATCCCCAGGGGGCCCTGAACACTGAAGCTTTCTTT. It is translated as CASSQDPQGALNTEAFF.

This rearrangement joins TRBV6-5 to TRBJ2-2, with unresolved D. The germline CDR1 and CDR2 sequences are MNHEY and SVGAGI. The ends were cut back, 3 bases at V and 6 bases at J, with 5 bases in the middle. This CDR3 has 12 residues. The DNA for the CDR3 is TGTGCCAGCAGTTATTTCCCCGGGGAGCTGTTTTTT. The encoded protein is CASSYFPGELFF.

This chain uses TRBV18 with TRBJ2-1; 14 positions agree with TRBD2. Germline V CDR1 and CDR2: KGHSH, LQKENI. The CDR3 consists of 16 residues. The ends lost 6 bases at V and 9 bases at J; junction bases unmatched: 10. CDR3 DNA: TGTGCCAGCTCGACCCGGGGACTAGCGGGAGTGTCTGAGCAGTTCTTC. It codes for CASSTRGLAGVSEQFF. Full variable domain (outside the CDR3, taken from reference TRBV18 and TRBJ2-1): NAGVMQNPRHLVRRRGQEARLRCSPMKGHSHVYWYRQLPEEGLKFMVYLQKENIIDESGMPKERFSAEFPKEGPSILRIQQVVRGDSAAYFCASSTRGLAGVSEQFFGPGTRLTVL.

This clonotype was recorded a few times. The chain couples TRBV5-1 to TRBJ2-7, with a tentative D call TRBD1 (6 bases). V gave up 5 bases and J gave up 1 base, with 10 bases separating them. Germline CDR1 SGHRS, CDR2 YFSETQ. This CDR3 is 13 amino acids long. The chain's CDR3 is CASRPTGSYEQYF. CDR3 coding DNA: TGCGCCAGCAGGCCGACAGGTTCCTACGAGCAGTACTTC.

This clonotype was recorded a few times. V gene TRBV6-1 combines with J gene TRBJ2-5; 8 bases align to TRBD2. Germline assignment: CDR1 MNHNS and CDR2 SASEGT. The CDR3 extends over 15 amino acids. With 6 bases clipped from V and 5 bases from J, the junction kept 11 bases outside the gene matches. In nucleotides, the CDR3 is TGTGCCAGCAGGGATGGACTAGCACGTCTGGAGACCCAGTACTTC. Translating it yields CASRDGLARLETQYF.

This clonotype has just a few counts. The chain employs TRBV28 and TRBJ2-4; D unclear. V was trimmed by 2 bases and J by 0 bases, leaving 11 bases between them. The germline V gene has CDR1 MDHEN and CDR2 SYDVKM. This CDR3 is built from 16 residues. CDR3 sequence reads: CASSLGYQLAKNIQYF. The CDR3 DNA follows: TGTGCCAGCAGTTTAGGGTACCAACTAGCCAAAAACATTCAGTACTTC.

The table lists this clonotype with a few counts. The genes are TRBV7-8 and TRBJ1-4, with D maybe TRBD1 (6 bases). Germline V gives CDR1 SGHVS, CDR2 FQNEAQ. Trimming left V 5 bases short and J 4 bases short, with 20 bases between. The CDR3 extends over 17 amino acids. CDR3 in amino acids: CASSALRPGAINEKLFF. DNA for the CDR3: TGTGCCAGCAGCGCTCTTCGCCCAGGGGCTATTAATGAAAAACTGTTTTTT. The full variable domain, completed using reference TRBV7-8 and TRBJ1-4, is GAGVSQSPRYKVAKRGQDVALRCDPISGHVSLFWYQQALGQGPEFLTYFQNEAQLDKSGLPSDRFFAERPEGSVSTLKIQRTQQEDSAVYLCASSALRPGAINEKLFFGSGTQLSVL.

This clonotype was seen repeatedly, ten times or more. The CDR3 bases are TGTGCCAGCAGTACGGACGGGCCCTATGGCTACACCTTC. It encodes CASSTDGPYGYTF. The chain is built from TRBV28 and TRBJ1-2; D not certain. The CDR3 covers 13 residues. Trimming took off 5 bases at V and 4 bases at J, with 11 bases between the two ends. Germline V gives CDR1 MDHEN, CDR2 SYDVKM.

This clonotype was counted only a few times. The chain combines TRBV12-3 or TRBV12-4 with TRBJ2-2; D is ambiguous. The CDR3 length is 18 residues. Deletions cut 5 bases from V and 1 base from J, with 20 bases between. In DNA form, the CDR3 reads TGTGCCAGCAGTCCCCTTTGGATAGGGAAGAGGAACACCGGGGAGCTGTTTTTT. Its protein product is CASSPLWIGKRNTGELFF.

This clonotype was seen more than once but under ten times. This rearrangement joins TRBV5-1 to TRBJ1-2; D call uncertain. CDR3 length: 13 amino acids. Trimming took off 7 bases at V and 2 bases at J, with 12 bases between the two ends. Germline V gene lookup returns CDR1 SGHRS and CDR2 YFSETQ. CDR3 DNA sequence: TGCGCCAGCTCTCGGGCTTCAAACTATGGCTACACCTTC. It encodes CASSRASNYGYTF.

In its sample, this clonotype was seen a few times. The rearrangement uses TRBV3-1 and TRBJ1-1, with D possibly matching TRBD1 (5 bases). CDR1 is LGHDT and CDR2 is YNNKEL in the germline V gene (reference sequence). Trimming removed 4 bases at V and 3 bases at J, with 12 bases between. This CDR3 spans 14 amino acids. CDR3 coding DNA: TGTGCCAGCAGCCGATTGGGGCCTGACACTGAAGCTTTCTTT. Protein product: CASSRLGPDTEAFF.

For this clonotype: The junction differs from germline at one of its ends, possibly a read error. The chain combines TRBV28 with TRBJ2-3; possible D gene TRBD2, 5 bases. The CDR3 loop spans 15 amino acids. Germline CDR1 is MDHEN and CDR2 is SYDVKM. Written as DNA, the CDR3 is TGTGCCAGCAAAGGCGGGCTTGTCCCCACAAATACGCAGTATTTT. Amino acid sequence: CASKGGLVPTNTQYF.

V usage is TRBV5-1 and J usage is TRBJ1-1, with D perhaps matching TRBD1 (6 bases). Trimming cost V 0 bases and J 7 bases, with 13 bases left between them. This CDR3 comprises 14 residues. Germline CDR1 and CDR2: SGHRS and YFSETQ. CDR3 DNA sequence: TGCGCCAGCAGCTTGGCCTTCGGGGGCGGTGAAGCTTTCTTT. Its translation: CASSLAFGGGEAFF.

The chain recombines TRBV4-1 with TRBJ2-3; possibly TRBD2 for D (6 bases). The ends were cut back, 1 base at V and 6 bases at J, with 23 bases in the middle. Germline-derived CDR1 and CDR2 are MGHRA and YSYEKL. This CDR3 contains 18 residues. The CDR3 protein is CASSQVGLARRFGDTQYF. The CDR3 DNA reads TGCGCCAGCAGCCAAGTCGGTCTAGCGCGGAGGTTTGGGGATACGCAGTATTTT.